What follows are 8 T cell receptor beta chains derived from one specimen sequenced in a study of identical twins. TCRdb re-called the 5' RACE reads through MiXCR, storing one row per CDR3 protein. Of a few hundred thousand distinct CDR3 sequences listed, 12% to 15% are singletons. These data were also filed under a second study, of yellow fever vaccine responses in identical twins.

Sequenced material: CD4+ T cells sorted from blood. The receptors stem from a woman under 30 in good health.

The chain couples TRBV18 to TRBJ2-6, with D perhaps given as TRBD1 or TRBD2 (5 bases each). V lost 6 bases to trimming and J lost 4 bases, with 13 bases between them. The CDR3 sequence is 15 residues long. The germline CDR1 and CDR2 sequences are KGHSH and LQKENI. CDR3 loop: CASSYTGTGANVLTF. The CDR3 nucleotides are TGTGCCAGCTCGTACACTGGGACGGGGGCCAACGTCCTGACTTTC.

This sequence joins TRBV7-3 and TRBJ2-1, with D possibly TRBD2 on 6 matching bases. CDR3 size: 16 residues. Trimming took off 5 bases at V and 8 bases at J, with 22 bases between the two ends. Germline assignment: CDR1 SGHTA and CDR2 FQGTGA. CDR3 amino acids: CASSRVFGGPPDEQFF. The CDR3 DNA reads TGTGCCAGCAGCCGGGTTTTTGGAGGGCCTCCGGATGAGCAGTTCTTC.

The table lists this clonotype with a few counts. The CDR3 loop reads CASSPGRSNEQFF. Here the CDR3 DNA reads TGTGCCAGCAGCCCGGGGCGTTCCAATGAGCAGTTCTTC. The V and J genes are TRBV3-1 and TRBJ2-1; the D call may be TRBD1 or TRBD2 (5 bases each). Per the germline V gene, CDR1 is LGHDT and CDR2 is YNNKEL (reference sequence). The CDR3 totals 13 residues. V was trimmed by 4 bases and J by 6 bases, leaving 10 bases between them.

The rearrangement uses TRBV20-1 and TRBJ1-1, with D possibly matching TRBD1 (6 bases). V lost 2 bases and J 2 bases, leaving 12 bases between the germline ends. There are 14 residues in the CDR3. Germline CDR1 DFQATT, CDR2 SNEGSKA (reference sequence). CDR3 sequence: CSARPRTANTEAFF. In DNA, the CDR3 is TGCAGTGCTAGACCCCGGACAGCCAACACTGAAGCTTTCTTT.

This clonotype was recorded at least ten times. The chain carries TRBV12-3 or TRBV12-4 and TRBJ2-5; 8 positions match TRBD1. The CDR3 has 15 amino acids. J lost 5 bases, V lost 5 bases, and 10 bases had no gene match. The CDR3 nucleotides are TGTGCCAGCAGTCAGCACGGACAGGGAGGCGAGACCCAGTACTTC. Translation: CASSQHGQGGETQYF.

This clonotype was picked up a small number of times. The chain recombines TRBV12-3 or TRBV12-4 with TRBJ2-2; 9 bases are a match to TRBD1. CDR3 length: 15 amino acids. Trimming took 6 bases from V and 2 from J; bases not matched to a gene: 4. DNA for the CDR3: TGTGCCAGCAGGGGGGGACAGGGTAACACCGGGGAGCTGTTTTTT. This encodes CASRGGQGNTGELFF.

The sample holds a few counts of this clonotype. The chain couples TRBV18 to TRBJ1-6, with D unresolved. The CDR3 has 13 amino acids. V was cut by 5 bases and J by 6 bases, with 8 bases left in between. Germline V lookup: CDR1 KGHSH, CDR2 LQKENI. Here the CDR3 DNA reads TGTGCCAGCTCAGGGGATAGTAATTCACCCCTCCACTTT. Its protein is CASSGDSNSPLHF.

This clonotype has only a few counts. CDR3 nucleotides: TGTGCCAGCAGCGAGAGCCGCGGGAGATCCTACAATGAGCAGTTCTTC. This encodes CASSESRGRSYNEQFF. The chain links TRBV9 to TRBJ2-1, with 7 bases lining up with TRBD2. The CDR3 runs to 16 residues. The V gene end was trimmed by 3 bases and the J gene end by 1 base; junction bases not matched to a gene: 7. Germline CDR1 reads SGDLS; CDR2 reads YYNGEE.